The clone carrying this TCR beta chain has at least ten counts. The library targeted TCRbeta and was prepared with unique molecular identifiers. TCRdb recomputed calls from the PCR reads with MiXCR, one row per CDR3 protein. Counted here are about 240,000 distinct CDR3 sequences, about 26% occurring once; the ten biggest clones make up approximately 2.5%. With 5 bases clipped from V and 6 bases from J, the junction kept 6 bases outside the gene matches. This CDR3 is 15 amino acids long. Germline CDR1 reads MNHEY; CDR2 reads SMNVEV (reference sequence). The data belong to a study of T-cell reconstitution after alpha-beta-depleted transplantation in children.

Sequences were derived from PBMCs, sampled before TCRalphabeta/CD19-depleted stem cell transplant. The source is a girl aged 2 to 9 with Fanconi anemia, due to receive a stem cell transplant. The gene calls are TRBV27 and TRBJ2-1; 11 bases map to TRBD2. The CDR3 DNA reads TGTGCCAGCAGTCAACTAGCGGGAGTTCCCAATGAGCAGTTCTTC. This gives the protein CASSQLAGVPNEQFF.